This T cell receptor (beta chain) was obtained from a study of blood T cell repertoires in COVID-19. Across the study: The cDNA or gDNA used as material had been derived from T cells, B-cell-depleted T cells, or PBMCs.

The protocol was immunoSEQ multiplex PCR, while the TCRdb copy is restricted to in-frame clones and leaves out a portion. Among under 150,000 clones listed, around 80% were seen once. Sequenced material: PBMCs or T cells enriched from blood (not recorded which). The source is a middle-aged man with acute COVID-19.

The chain's CDR3 is CASRTPGLATDTQYF. In DNA form, the CDR3 reads TGTGCCAGCAGAACCCCGGGACTAGCAACAGATACGCAGTATTTT. The V call is TRBV28, the J call TRBJ2-3; TRBD2 aligns across 9 bases. The germline V gene has CDR1 MDHEN and CDR2 SYDVKM. This CDR3 spans 15 amino acids. After removal of 6 bases from V and 3 bases from J, the junction contained 7 bases not matched to a gene. Full variable domain (outside the CDR3, taken from reference TRBV28 and TRBJ2-3): DVKVTQSSRYLVKRTGEKVFLECVQDMDHENMFWYRQDPGLGLRLIYFSYDVKMKEKGDIPEGYSVSREKKERFSLILESASTNQTSMYLCASRTPGLATDTQYFGPGTRLTVL.